One sample yielded the 9 T cell receptor beta chains listed below, sequenced in a study of blood T cell repertoires in COVID-19. This table comes from immunoSEQ multiplex PCR, and its TCRdb copy is limited to in-frame clones, with some not included. The repertoire holds about 120,000 clones, with 70% to 90% as singletons. The sample taken for sequencing was peripheral blood. Source of these receptors: a woman aged 45 to 65 with acute or convalescent COVID-19.

This chain connects TRBV28 to TRBJ2-1; TRBD2 aligns across 12 bases. V gave up 5 bases and J gave up 3 bases; unmatched junction bases: 2. Germline-derived CDR1 and CDR2 are MDHEN and SYDVKM. There are 15 residues in the CDR3. The CDR3 region has the DNA TGTGCCAGCAGTATGGGACTAGCGGGCTACAATGAGCAGTTCTTC. It is translated as CASSMGLAGYNEQFF.

The chain has TRBV11-3 and TRBJ2-5, with 7 bases matching TRBD1. Germline values: CDR1 SGHNT, CDR2 YENEEA. J was trimmed by 5 bases and V by 5 bases; bases with no gene match: 2. The CDR3 covers 12 residues. The CDR3 protein is CASSEDRETQYF. The CDR3, as DNA: TGTGCCAGCAGCGAGGACAGGGAGACCCAGTACTTC.

The V and J genes are TRBV7-8 and TRBJ2-1, with TRBD1 matching over 8 bases. Trimming took 1 base from V and 4 from J; bases not matched to a gene: 6. This CDR3 spans 16 amino acids. CDR1 SGHVS and CDR2 FQNEAQ come from the germline V gene. The CDR3 here is CASSLGGQGAYNEQFF. The CDR3, as DNA: TGTGCCAGCAGCTTAGGGGGCCAGGGGGCTTACAATGAGCAGTTCTTC.

Comment on this clone: Distinct nucleotide sequences in the sample also encode this CDR3. V usage is TRBV6-5 and J usage is TRBJ1-5; weak D call: TRBD1 (5 bases). This CDR3 spans 15 amino acids. CDR1 and CDR2 from the germline V gene are MNHEY and SVGAGI. V lost 0 bases, J lost 2 bases, and 8 bases lay in between. DNA of the CDR3: TGTGCCAGCAGTTACTCCAGCAGGGGCAATCAGCCCCAGCATTTT. Its translation is CASSYSSRGNQPQHF.

The chain combines TRBV5-5 with TRBJ1-5; D gene unclear. Germline V CDR1 and CDR2: SGHKS, YYEKEE (reference sequence). The CDR3 runs 14 residues. Trimming removed 4 bases from V and 2 bases from J, with 10 bases in between. The CDR3 sequence is CASSLGGGNQPQHF. The CDR3 DNA is TGTGCCAGCAGCCTCGGAGGAGGCAATCAGCCCCAGCATTTT.

The CDR3 reads CATSRGRFVAQYF. The CDR3 DNA is TGTGCCACCAGCAGAGGCAGGTTCGTGGCCCAGTACTTC. The rearrangement joins TRBV15 to TRBJ2-5; D unresolved. The CDR3 spans 13 residues. Germline lookup yields CDR1 LNHNV and CDR2 YYDKDF (reference sequence). Trimming removed 1 base at V and 9 bases at J, with 12 bases between.

This clone was seen more than once but under ten times. This chain connects TRBV19 to TRBJ1-1; D gene ambiguous. The CDR3 has 15 amino acids. V was pared by 3 bases and J by 0 bases, with 11 bases between. Germline loops: CDR1 LNHDA, CDR2 SQIVND (reference sequence). The CDR3 protein is CASSIGDSVNTEAFF. As DNA, the CDR3 is TGTGCCAGTAGTATTGGCGACTCAGTGAACACTGAAGCTTTCTTT.

This clone was seen more than once but under ten times. V gene TRBV7-9 combines with J gene TRBJ1-1; TRBD1 might be the D (5 bases). Between the trimmed V and J ends, which lost 6 bases and 2 bases, there was a span of 13 bases. From germline, CDR1 is SEHNR and CDR2 FQNEAQ (reference sequence). CDR3 length: 14 amino acids. The CDR3 nucleotides are TGTGCCAGCAGTCCGACAGTCTCTAACACTGAAGCTTTCTTT. The encoded protein is CASSPTVSNTEAFF.

The CDR3 coding sequence is TGTGCCAGTAGTACCGACAGTCCTTCATATGGCTACACCTTC. It yields the protein CASSTDSPSYGYTF. The rearrangement uses TRBV19 and TRBJ1-2; tentative D call: TRBD1 (5 bases). The CDR3 is 14 amino acids. Germline values: CDR1 LNHDA, CDR2 SQIVND (reference sequence). V was shortened by 4 bases and J by 5 bases, with 14 bases between the two germline ends.